This T cell receptor beta chain was sequenced for a study of control samples from healthy donors and cancer patients. The CDR3 consists of 13 residues. Germline values: CDR1 SQVTM, CDR2 ANQGSEA. Trimming removed 0 bases at V and 5 bases at J, with 7 bases between. TCRdb's copy holds only in-frame clones and misses some; the assay was immunoSEQ multiplex PCR. The data hold approximately 63,000 clones, with roughly 85% observed a single time. The V call is TRBV29-1, the J call TRBJ1-4; D is unresolved. This TCR derives from a man aged 35 to 55 in good health. Sequenced sample: blood. Written as DNA, the CDR3 is TGCAGCGTTGAAGAGGACGGAAATGAAAAACTGTTTTTT. Translating gives CSVEEDGNEKLFF.